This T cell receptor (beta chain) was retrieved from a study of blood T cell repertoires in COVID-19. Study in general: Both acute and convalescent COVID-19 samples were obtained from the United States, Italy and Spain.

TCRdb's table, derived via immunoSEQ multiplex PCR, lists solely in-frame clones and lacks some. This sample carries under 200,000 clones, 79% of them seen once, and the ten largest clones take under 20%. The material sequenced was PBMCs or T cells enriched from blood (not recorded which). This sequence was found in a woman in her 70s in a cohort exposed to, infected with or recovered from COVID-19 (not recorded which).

The CDR3: CASSEGQGNYGYTF. CDR3 nucleotide sequence: TGTGCCAGCAGTGAGGGACAGGGCAACTATGGCTACACCTTC. This chain joins TRBV6-1 and TRBJ1-2; 9 nucleotides agree with TRBD1. CDR3 length: 14 amino acids. Per germline, CDR1 MNHNS and CDR2 SASEGT. V trimming: 3 bases; J trimming: 2 bases; junction bases outside the gene matches: 1.